The 17 T cell receptor beta chains presented below share a single source sample, sequenced in a study of blood T cell repertoires in COVID-19. Only in-frame clones appear in the TCRdb table, and some are missing; sequencing was by immunoSEQ multiplex PCR. Of more than 85,000 clones detected, around nine tenths appear once; the ten largest clones hold more than 5%. Sequencing input: peripheral blood. The receptors were gathered from a man aged 65-85 years with acute or convalescent COVID-19.

With respect to this clone: This same CDR3 is encoded by further DNA sequences in the sample. The V gene is TRBV28, the J gene TRBJ1-1; a weak D match, TRBD1 (6 bases). This CDR3 has 13 residues. Per germline, CDR1 MDHEN and CDR2 SYDVKM. V lost 7 bases, J lost 1 base, and 10 bases lay in between. CDR3 DNA sequence: TGTGCCAGCATCCAAGGGGGGAACACTGAAGCTTTCTTT. Translating gives CASIQGGNTEAFF.

This clone has just a few counts. The chain carries TRBV27 and TRBJ1-5; a possible D gene is TRBD1 (5 bases). The CDR3 is made up of 16 amino acids. Germline-derived CDR1 and CDR2 are MNHEY and SMNVEV (reference sequence). The V end was cut by 6 bases, the J end by 1 base, with 16 bases between. Here the CDR3 reads CASRSGQGGSNQPQHF. CDR3 nucleotide sequence: TGTGCCAGCAGATCCGGCCAGGGAGGGAGCAATCAGCCCCAGCATTTT.

The chain employs TRBV5-1 and TRBJ1-1; the D gene is possibly TRBD1 (5 bases). The CDR3 totals 13 residues. The germline V and J ends were trimmed by 4 bases and 1 base, with 8 bases remaining between them. Per germline, CDR1 SGHRS and CDR2 YFSETQ. The CDR3 sequence is CASSVGQNTEAFF. The CDR3 nucleotides read TGCGCCAGCAGCGTAGGACAGAACACTGAAGCTTTCTTT.

The rearrangement joins TRBV7-9 to TRBJ2-5; the D gene is possibly TRBD1 (6 bases). The CDR3 sequence is 19 residues long. CDR1 is SEHNR, CDR2 FQNEAQ, per germline (reference sequence). V shed 1 base and J shed 5 bases, with 26 bases lying between them. This CDR3 is CASSLVLAWGTPGRETQYF. The DNA of the CDR3 is TGTGCCAGCAGCTTAGTTCTGGCTTGGGGGACACCGGGTCGGGAGACCCAGTACTTC.

This clone has only one observation. The chain employs TRBV11-2 and TRBJ1-2, with D unclear. In germline, CDR1 is SGHAT, CDR2 FQNNGV. The CDR3 is made up of 14 amino acids. V was cut by 4 bases and J by 5 bases, with 14 bases left in between. The CDR3 loop reads CASSSPSGVYGYTF. CDR3 in DNA: TGTGCCAGCAGCTCACCTTCGGGAGTATATGGCTACACCTTC.

The V and J genes are TRBV6-2 or TRBV6-3 and TRBJ2-3; a weak D match, TRBD1 (6 bases). V gave up 0 bases and J gave up 0 bases, with 7 bases separating them. CDR1 is MNHEY, CDR2 SVGEGT, per germline. The CDR3 totals 15 residues. The CDR3 protein is CASSYSGQSTDTQYF. Written as DNA, the CDR3 is TGTGCCAGCAGTTACTCTGGACAGAGCACAGATACGCAGTATTTT.

This rearrangement joins TRBV18 to TRBJ1-5; D is possibly TRBD1 (5 bases). The V end was cut by 4 bases, the J end by 4 bases, with 17 bases between. The CDR3 runs to 16 residues. Looked up from germline, CDR1 is KGHSH and CDR2 is LQKENI. This chain's CDR3 is CASSLLDSRSNQPQHF. Here the CDR3 DNA reads TGTGCCAGCTCACTTCTAGACAGTCGCTCAAATCAGCCCCAGCATTTT.

This clone showed up just a few times. This chain uses TRBV6-2 or TRBV6-3 with TRBJ2-6; D possibly corresponds to TRBD1 (6 bases). V lost 4 bases and J lost 2, with 15 bases in between. There are 17 residues in the CDR3. Germline V gene data show CDR1 as MNHEY and CDR2 as SVGEGT. DNA of the CDR3: TGTGCCAGCAGTTTACGGGACATTAGACCTGGGGCCAACGTCCTGACTTTC. Protein sequence: CASSLRDIRPGANVLTF.

V usage is TRBV11-2 and J usage is TRBJ2-3; D gene ambiguous. V lost 5 bases and J 4 bases, leaving 7 bases between the germline ends. Germline V lookup: CDR1 SGHAT, CDR2 FQNNGV. The CDR3 sequence is 12 residues long. The CDR3 DNA sequence: TGTGCCAGCAGCCCCCCGGCAGATACGCAGTATTTT. Its translation: CASSPPADTQYF.

The rearrangement links TRBV6-6 to TRBJ2-1; D unresolved. CDR3 length: 12 amino acids. With 0 bases removed from V and 9 bases from J, the gap between germline ends came to 6 bases. In germline, CDR1 is MNHNY, CDR2 SVGAGI (reference sequence). The CDR3 DNA sequence: TGTGCCAGCAGTTACTCCCGAGTTGAGCAGTTCTTC. This codes for CASSYSRVEQFF.

This clone was recorded only once. This chain uses TRBV20-1 with TRBJ2-1, with a tentative D call TRBD1 (5 bases). The CDR3 consists of 11 residues. V was shortened by 3 bases and J by 9 bases, with 9 bases between the two germline ends. CDR1 and CDR2 (germline): DFQATT, SNEGSKA (reference sequence). This chain's CDR3 is CSAREQVEQFF. The CDR3 bases are TGCAGTGCTAGGGAACAGGTTGAGCAGTTCTTC.

J is TRBJ2-7 and V is TRBV6-5; D is possibly TRBD2 (5 bases). Trimming took 6 bases from V and 0 from J, leaving 12 bases between them. The length of the CDR3 is 14 residues. CDR1 and CDR2 from the germline V gene are MNHEY and SVGAGI. CDR3 bases: TGTGCCAGCAGCCCGACTACCTCCTCCTACGAGCAGTACTTC. Its protein product is CASSPTTSSYEQYF.

This chain uses TRBV6-5 with TRBJ2-7; D gene uncertain. Trimming removed 4 bases from V and 0 bases from J, with 10 bases in between. From germline, CDR1 is MNHEY and CDR2 SVGAGI. This CDR3 is 14 amino acids long. This CDR3 reads CASSSFGLSYEQYF. Here the CDR3 DNA reads TGTGCCAGCAGTTCCTTCGGTCTCTCCTACGAGCAGTACTTC.

The rearrangement joins TRBV12-5 to TRBJ2-2, with a possible D match to TRBD1 (6 bases). The V end was cut by 4 bases, the J end by 6 bases, with 15 bases between. The germline CDR1 and CDR2 sequences are LGHNT and FRNRAP. CDR3 length equals 15 residues. The CDR3, as DNA: TGTGCTAGTGGTTACAGGGCCGGCATGGCCGGGGAGCTGTTTTTT. Translation gives CASGYRAGMAGELFF. Complete variable domain (other parts from reference TRBV12-5 and TRBJ2-2): DARVTQTPRHKVTEMGQEVTMRCQPILGHNTVFWYRQTMMQGLELLAYFRNRAPLDDSGMPKDRFSAEMPDATLATLKIQPSEPRDSAVYFCASGYRAGMAGELFFGEGSRLTVL.

This chain links TRBV2 with TRBJ1-3; D may be TRBD1 (5 bases). The CDR3 covers 15 residues. Trimming took off 5 bases at V and 2 bases at J, with 13 bases between the two ends. Per germline, CDR1 SNHLY and CDR2 FYNNEI. The CDR3 DNA sequence: TGTGCCAGCAGTCCGGCAGGGATTCCTGGAAACACCATATATTTT. Its protein is CASSPAGIPGNTIYF.

The chain uses TRBV6-5 and TRBJ2-7; 7 positions match TRBD1. In germline, CDR1 is MNHEY, CDR2 SVGAGI. With 8 bases clipped from V and 6 bases from J, the junction kept 13 bases outside the gene matches. The CDR3 sequence is 14 residues long. This CDR3 reads CASWIRQGRSEQYF. CDR3 nucleotides: TGTGCCAGCTGGATCCGACAGGGAAGGTCCGAGCAGTACTTC.

This chain joins TRBV29-1 and TRBJ1-1, with no clear D. Germline values: CDR1 SQVTM, CDR2 ANQGSEA. The ends were cut back, 4 bases at V and 2 bases at J, with 5 bases in the middle. CDR3 length equals 11 residues. The CDR3 bases are TGCAGCGTTGGCGTTAACACTGAAGCTTTCTTT. This encodes CSVGVNTEAFF. The whole variable domain, filled in from reference TRBV29-1 and TRBJ1-1, reads SAVISQKPSRDICQRGTSLTIQCQVDSQVTMMFWYRQQPGQSLTLIATANQGSEATYESGFVIDKFPISRPNLTFSTLTVSNMSPEDSSIYLCSVGVNTEAFFGQGTRLTVV.